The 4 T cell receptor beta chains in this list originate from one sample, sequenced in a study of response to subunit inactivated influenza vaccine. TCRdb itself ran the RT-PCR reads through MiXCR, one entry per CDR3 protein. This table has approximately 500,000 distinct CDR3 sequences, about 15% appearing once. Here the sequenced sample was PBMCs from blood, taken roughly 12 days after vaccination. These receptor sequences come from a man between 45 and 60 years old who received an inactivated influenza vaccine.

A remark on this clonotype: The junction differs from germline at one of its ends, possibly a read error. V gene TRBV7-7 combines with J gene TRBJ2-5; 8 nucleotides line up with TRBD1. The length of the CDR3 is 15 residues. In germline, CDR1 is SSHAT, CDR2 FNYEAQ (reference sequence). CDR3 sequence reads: CASSRDRSTQETQYF. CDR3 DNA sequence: TGTGCTAGCAGCCGGGACAGGAGCACCCAAGAGACCCAGTACTTC.

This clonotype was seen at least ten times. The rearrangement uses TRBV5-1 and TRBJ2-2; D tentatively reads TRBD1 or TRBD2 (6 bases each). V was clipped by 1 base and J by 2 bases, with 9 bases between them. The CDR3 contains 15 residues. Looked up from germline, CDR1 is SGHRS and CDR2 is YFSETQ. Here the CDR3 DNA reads TGCGCCAGCAGCTTGAACGGGGGCAACACCGGGGAGCTGTTTTTT. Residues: CASSLNGGNTGELFF.

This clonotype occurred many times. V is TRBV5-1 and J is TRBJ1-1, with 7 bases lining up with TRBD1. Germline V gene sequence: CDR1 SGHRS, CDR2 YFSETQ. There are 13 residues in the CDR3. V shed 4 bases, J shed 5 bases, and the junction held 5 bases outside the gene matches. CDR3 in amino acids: CASSDTGETEAFF. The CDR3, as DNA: TGCGCCAGCAGCGATACAGGGGAAACTGAAGCTTTCTTT.

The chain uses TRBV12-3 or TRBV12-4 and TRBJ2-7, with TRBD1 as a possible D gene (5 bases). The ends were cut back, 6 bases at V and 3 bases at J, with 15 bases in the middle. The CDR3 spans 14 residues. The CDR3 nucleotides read TGTGCCAGCAGCCAGAGAGCAGGGCACTACGAGCAGTACTTC. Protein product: CASSQRAGHYEQYF.